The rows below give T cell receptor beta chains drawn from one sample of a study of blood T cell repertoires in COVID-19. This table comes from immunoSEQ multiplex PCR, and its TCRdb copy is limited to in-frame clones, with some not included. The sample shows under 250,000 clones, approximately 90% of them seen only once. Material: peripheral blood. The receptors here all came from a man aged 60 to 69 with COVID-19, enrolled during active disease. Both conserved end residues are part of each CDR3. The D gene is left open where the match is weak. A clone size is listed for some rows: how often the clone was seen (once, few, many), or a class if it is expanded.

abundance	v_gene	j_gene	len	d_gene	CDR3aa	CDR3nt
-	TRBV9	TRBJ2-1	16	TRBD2	CASSPVGSSGYNEQFF	TGTGCCAGCAGCCCCGTGGGGTCTAGCGGTTACAATGAGCAGTTCTTC
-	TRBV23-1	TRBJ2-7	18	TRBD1	CASSHPGQGPNLIYEQYF	TGCGCCAGCAGTCACCCGGGACAGGGGCCCAATTTGATTTACGAGCAGTACTTC
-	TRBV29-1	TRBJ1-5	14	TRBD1	CSVATGGSNQPQHF	TGCAGCGTTGCGACAGGGGGCAGCAATCAGCCCCAGCATTTT
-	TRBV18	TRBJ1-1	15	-	CASSPLGGMDTEAFF	TGTGCCAGCTCACCACTGGGGGGGATGGACACTGAAGCTTTCTTT
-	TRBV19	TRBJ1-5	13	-	CASSFEGFQPQHF	TGTGCCAGTAGTTTTGAGGGATTTCAGCCCCAGCATTTT
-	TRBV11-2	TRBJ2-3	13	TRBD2	CASGAGGTDTQYF	TGTGCCTCGGGAGCGGGAGGCACAGATACGCAGTATTTT
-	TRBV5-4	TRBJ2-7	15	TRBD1	CASSFGQGETYEQYF	TGTGCCAGCAGCTTTGGACAGGGGGAAACCTACGAGCAGTACTTC
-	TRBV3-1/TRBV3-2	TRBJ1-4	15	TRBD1	CASSLSDRGREKLFF	TGTGCCAGCAGCCTTTCCGACAGGGGTAGGGAAAAACTGTTTTTT
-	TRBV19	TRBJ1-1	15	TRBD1	CASSRDRGRVTEAFF	TGTGCCAGTAGCAGGGACAGGGGAAGGGTCACTGAAGCTTTCTTT
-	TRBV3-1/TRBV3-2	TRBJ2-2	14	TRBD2	CASRLLAGVGELFF	TGTGCCAGCCGTTTACTAGCGGGGGTCGGGGAGCTGTTTTTT
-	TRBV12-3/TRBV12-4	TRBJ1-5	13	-	CASSLREIQPQHF	TGTGCCAGCAGTTTGAGGGAAATTCAGCCCCAGCATTTT
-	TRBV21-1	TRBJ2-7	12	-	CASSKGGGSKYF	TGTGCCAGCAGCAAAGGAGGAGGGTCTAAGTACTTC
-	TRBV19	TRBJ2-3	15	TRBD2	CASSGTSGDTDTQYF	TGTGCCAGTAGCGGGACTAGCGGCGACACAGATACGCAGTATTTT
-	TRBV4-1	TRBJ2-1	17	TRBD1	CASSQLHGQAVYNEQFF	TGCGCCAGCAGCCAACTCCATGGACAGGCGGTTTACAATGAGCAGTTCTTC
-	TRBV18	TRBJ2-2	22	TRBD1	CASSPRTGGFPTSGINTGELFF	TGTGCCAGCTCACCCCGGACAGGGGGTTTCCCTACTAGCGGAATAAACACCGGGGAGCTGTTTTTT
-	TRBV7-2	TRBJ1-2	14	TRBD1	CASSLSGQGYGYTF	TGTGCCAGCAGCTTATCGGGACAGGGCTATGGCTACACCTTC
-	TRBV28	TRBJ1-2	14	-	CASSLLGDSNGYTF	TGTGCCAGCAGTTTATTAGGTGACAGTAATGGCTACACCTTC
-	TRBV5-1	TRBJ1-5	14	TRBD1	CASSLGTGGQPQHF	TGCGCCAGCAGCCTCGGGACAGGAGGTCAGCCCCAGCATTTT
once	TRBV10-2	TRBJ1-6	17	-	CASSESSSTKYNSPLHF	TGCGCCAGCAGTGAGTCCTCGTCTACGAAGTATAATTCACCCCTCCACTTT
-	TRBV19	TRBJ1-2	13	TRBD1	CASSIGRTGGYTF	TGTGCCAGTAGTATAGGTCGGACAGGTGGCTACACCTTC
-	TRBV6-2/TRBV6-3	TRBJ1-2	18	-	CASSYWTWMTGHNYGYTF	TGTGCCAGCAGTTACTGGACCTGGATGACAGGCCATAACTATGGCTACACCTTC
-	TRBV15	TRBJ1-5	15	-	CATSRVRTGGQPQHF	TGTGCCACCAGCAGAGTAAGGACCGGGGGTCAGCCCCAGCATTTT
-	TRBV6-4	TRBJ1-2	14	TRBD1	CASRGTGVNYGYTF	TGTGCCAGCAGGGGTACAGGGGTTAACTATGGCTACACCTTC
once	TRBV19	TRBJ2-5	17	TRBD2	CASSMTLGLAGQETQYF	TGTGCCAGTAGCATGACCTTGGGACTAGCGGGTCAAGAGACCCAGTACTTC
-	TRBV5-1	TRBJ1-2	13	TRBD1	CASSLQGVDGYTF	TGCGCCAGCAGCCTACAGGGGGTGGACGGCTACACCTTC
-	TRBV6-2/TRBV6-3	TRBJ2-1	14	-	CASSYFYQGGEQFF	TGTGCCAGCAGTTACTTCTACCAGGGAGGTGAGCAGTTCTTC
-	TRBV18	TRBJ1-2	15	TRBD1	CASSPGGGGSSGYTF	TGTGCCAGCTCACCAGGTGGAGGGGGCAGCAGTGGCTACACCTTC
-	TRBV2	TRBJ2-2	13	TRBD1	CASITTGGRELFF	TGTGCCAGCATCACTACAGGGGGCCGGGAGCTGTTTTTT
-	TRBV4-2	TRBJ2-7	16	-	CASSHTWTDRTYEQYF	TGTGCCAGCAGCCACACCTGGACAGACCGCACCTACGAGCAGTACTTC
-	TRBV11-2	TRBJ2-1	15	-	CASSLRREAYNEQFF	TGTGCCAGCAGCTTGAGGCGGGAAGCCTACAATGAGCAGTTCTTC
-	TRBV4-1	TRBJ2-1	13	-	CASSPSGPNEQFF	TGCGCCAGCAGCCCGAGCGGACCCAATGAGCAGTTCTTC
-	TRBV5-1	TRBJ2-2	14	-	CASSSRRATGELFF	TGCGCCAGCAGCTCGCGGCGGGCCACCGGGGAGCTGTTTTTT
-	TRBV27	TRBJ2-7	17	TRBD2	CASSASPRTSGIYEQYF	TGTGCCAGCAGCGCGTCCCCCCGGACTAGCGGTATCTACGAGCAGTACTTC
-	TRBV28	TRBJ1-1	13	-	CANRGVASTEAFF	TGTGCCAACCGTGGAGTTGCGAGCACTGAAGCTTTCTTT
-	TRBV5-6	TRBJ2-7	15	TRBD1	CASSYGTGRSYEQYF	TGTGCCAGCAGCTACGGGACAGGAAGAAGCTACGAGCAGTACTTC
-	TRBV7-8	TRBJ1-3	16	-	CASSKTVGFSGNTIYF	TGTGCCAGCAGCAAAACCGTCGGGTTCTCTGGAAACACCATATATTTT
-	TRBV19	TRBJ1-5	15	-	CASSISGGTYQPQHF	TGTGCCAGTAGTATAAGTGGCGGAACATATCAGCCCCAGCATTTT
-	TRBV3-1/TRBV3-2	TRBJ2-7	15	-	CASSQELGVNYEQYF	TGTGCCAGCAGCCAAGAGCTAGGGGTTAATTACGAGCAGTACTTC
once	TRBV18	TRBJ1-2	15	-	CASSPLLPGDYGYTF	TGTGCCAGCTCACCATTATTGCCCGGGGACTATGGCTACACCTTC
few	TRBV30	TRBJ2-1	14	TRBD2	CAWSGGRAGNEQFF	TGTGCCTGGAGTGGAGGGAGGGCCGGGAATGAGCAGTTCTTC
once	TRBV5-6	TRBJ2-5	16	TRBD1	CASSLGTGVPKETQYF	TGTGCCAGCAGCTTGGGGACAGGGGTCCCGAAAGAGACCCAGTACTTC
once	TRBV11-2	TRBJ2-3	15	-	CASSLVFQGADTQYF	TGTGCCAGCAGCTTAGTTTTCCAGGGTGCAGATACGCAGTATTTT
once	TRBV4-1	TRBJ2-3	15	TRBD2	CASSHLTSGRDTQYF	TGCGCCAGCAGCCACTTGACTAGCGGGAGAGATACGCAGTATTTT
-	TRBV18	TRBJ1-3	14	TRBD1	CASSRDSSGNTIYF	TGTGCCAGCTCCCGGGACAGCTCTGGAAACACCATATATTTT
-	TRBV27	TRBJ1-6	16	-	CASSPAGGGYNSPLHF	TGTGCCAGCAGTCCCGCGGGGGGTGGCTATAATTCACCCCTCCACTTT
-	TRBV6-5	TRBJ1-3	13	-	CAATGLSGNTIYF	TGTGCCGCCACAGGGCTCTCTGGAAACACCATATATTTT
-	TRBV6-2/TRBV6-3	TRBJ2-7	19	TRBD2	CASSRARGAGGLNSYEQYF	TGTGCCAGCAGTCGTGCCAGAGGGGCGGGGGGGCTGAACTCCTACGAGCAGTACTTC
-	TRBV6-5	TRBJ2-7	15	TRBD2	CASSYSGGRGYEQYF	TGTGCCAGCAGTTACTCGGGAGGGAGGGGCTACGAGCAGTACTTC
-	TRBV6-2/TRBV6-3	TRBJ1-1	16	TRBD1	CASSYTLTGLGTEAFF	TGTGCCAGCAGTTACACCTTGACAGGGTTGGGGACTGAAGCTTTCTTT
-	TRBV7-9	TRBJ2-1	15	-	CASSLETRRYNEQFF	TGTGCCAGCAGCTTAGAGACTCGACGTTACAATGAGCAGTTCTTC
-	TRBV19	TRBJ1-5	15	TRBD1	CASTPDRNSNQPQHF	TGTGCCAGTACTCCGGACAGGAATAGCAATCAGCCCCAGCATTTT